This entry concerns a single T cell receptor beta chain. Its specificity is not known. A much larger clone differs by one base, so this may be a read error. This record belongs to a study of T cells in Graves' hyperthyroidism and ophthalmopathy. Findings of the study overall: Most clonotypes that expanded in the thyroid above 0.001 also showed up in blood.

This CDR3 region has 16 residues. With 4 bases clipped from V and 4 bases from J, the junction kept 7 bases outside the gene matches. In germline, CDR1 is LGHDT, CDR2 YNNKEL (reference sequence). Exclusion followed for patients with uncontrolled infection, other autoimmune disease, pregnancy or lactation. TCR beta CDR3 regions were amplified from RNA. The HTBI primer set served for first-round RT-PCR of the TCR CDR3. TCRdb re-called the multiplex PCR reads with MiXCR, one entry per CDR3 protein. Of hundreds of thousands of distinct CDR3 sequences in the sample, 14% to 15% were seen once. The V gene is TRBV3-1, the J gene TRBJ2-2, with TRBD1 matching over 9 bases. The sequence derives from a man aged 18 to 29 with Graves' ophthalmopathy. Sequenced: blood. The CDR3: CASSPAATGGTGELFF. The DNA for the CDR3 is TGTGCCAGCAGCCCAGCGGCGACAGGGGGCACCGGGGAGCTGTTTTTT.